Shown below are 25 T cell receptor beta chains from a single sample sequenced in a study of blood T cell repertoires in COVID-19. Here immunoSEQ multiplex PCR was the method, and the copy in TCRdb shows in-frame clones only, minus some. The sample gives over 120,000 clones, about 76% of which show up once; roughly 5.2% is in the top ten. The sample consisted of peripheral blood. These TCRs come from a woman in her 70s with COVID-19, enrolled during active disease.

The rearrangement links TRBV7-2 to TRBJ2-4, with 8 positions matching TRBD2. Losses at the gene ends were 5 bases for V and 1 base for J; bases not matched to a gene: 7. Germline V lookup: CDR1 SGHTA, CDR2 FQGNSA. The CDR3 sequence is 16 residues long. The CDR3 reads CASSPVASGAKNIQYF. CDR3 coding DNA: TGTGCCAGCAGCCCGGTCGCTAGCGGGGCCAAAAACATTCAGTACTTC.

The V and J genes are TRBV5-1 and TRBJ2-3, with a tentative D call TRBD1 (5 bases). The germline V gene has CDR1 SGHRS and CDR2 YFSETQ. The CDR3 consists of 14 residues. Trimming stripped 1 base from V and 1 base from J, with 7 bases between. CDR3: CASSLSGRTDTQYF. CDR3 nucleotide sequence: TGCGCCAGCAGCTTGTCAGGGCGCACAGATACGCAGTATTTT. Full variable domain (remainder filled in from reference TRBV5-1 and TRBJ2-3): KAGVTQTPRYLIKTRGQQVTLSCSPISGHRSVSWYQQTPGQGLQFLFEYFSETQRNKGNFPGRFSGRQFSNSRSEMNVSTLELGDSALYLCASSLSGRTDTQYFGPGTRLTVL.

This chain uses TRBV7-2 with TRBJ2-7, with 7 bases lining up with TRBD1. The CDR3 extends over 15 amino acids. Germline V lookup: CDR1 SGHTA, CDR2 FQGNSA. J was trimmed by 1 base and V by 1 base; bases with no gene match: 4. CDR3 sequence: CASSLEGGVSYEQYF. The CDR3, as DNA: TGTGCCAGCAGCTTAGAAGGGGGCGTTTCCTACGAGCAGTACTTC.

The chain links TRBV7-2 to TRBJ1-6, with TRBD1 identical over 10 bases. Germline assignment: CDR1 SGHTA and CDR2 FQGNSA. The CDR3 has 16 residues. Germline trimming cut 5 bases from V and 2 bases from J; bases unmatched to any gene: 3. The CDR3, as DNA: TGTGCCAGCAGCCCTGGGACAGGGGCCTATAATTCACCCCTCCACTTT. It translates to CASSPGTGAYNSPLHF.

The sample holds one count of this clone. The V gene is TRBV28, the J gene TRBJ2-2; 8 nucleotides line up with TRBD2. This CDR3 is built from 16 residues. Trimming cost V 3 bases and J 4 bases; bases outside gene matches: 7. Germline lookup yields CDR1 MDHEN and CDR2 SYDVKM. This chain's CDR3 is CASSLGGGGPTGELFF. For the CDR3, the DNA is TGTGCCAGCAGTTTGGGAGGCGGGGGGCCCACCGGGGAGCTGTTTTTT.

The chain's CDR3 is CASSDRSGANVLTF. CDR3 sequence (DNA): TGCGCCAGCAGTGACAGGTCTGGGGCCAACGTCCTGACTTTC. This chain links TRBV5-1 with TRBJ2-6; tentative D call: TRBD1 (6 bases). Germline-derived CDR1 and CDR2 are SGHRS and YFSETQ. Between the trimmed V and J ends, which lost 5 bases and 1 base, there was a span of 7 bases. The CDR3 is made up of 14 amino acids.

In nucleotides, the CDR3 is TGCGCCAGCAGCCTAGGACAGGACCAGCAGCCCCAGCATTTT. This encodes CASSLGQDQQPQHF. The V and J genes are TRBV5-1 and TRBJ1-5; 7 bases line up with TRBD1. CDR1 is SGHRS, CDR2 YFSETQ, per germline. With 4 bases clipped from V and 7 bases from J, the junction kept 8 bases outside the gene matches. The CDR3 has 14 residues.

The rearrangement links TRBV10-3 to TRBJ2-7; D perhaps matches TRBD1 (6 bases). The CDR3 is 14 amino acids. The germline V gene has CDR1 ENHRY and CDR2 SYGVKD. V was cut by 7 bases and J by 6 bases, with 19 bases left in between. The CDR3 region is CAIKDREQGSEQYF. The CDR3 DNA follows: TGTGCCATCAAGGACCGGGAACAGGGATCCGAGCAGTACTTC.

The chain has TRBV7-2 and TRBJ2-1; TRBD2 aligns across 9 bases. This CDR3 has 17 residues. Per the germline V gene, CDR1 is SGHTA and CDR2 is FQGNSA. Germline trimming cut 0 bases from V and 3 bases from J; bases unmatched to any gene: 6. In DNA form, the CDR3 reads TGTGCCAGCAGCTTAGCGCCAGCGGGGGGACTCTACAATGAGCAGTTCTTC. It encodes CASSLAPAGGLYNEQFF.

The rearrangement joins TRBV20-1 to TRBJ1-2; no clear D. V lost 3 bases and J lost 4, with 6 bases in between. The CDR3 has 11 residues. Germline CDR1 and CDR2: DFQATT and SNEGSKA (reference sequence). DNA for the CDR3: TGCAGTGCTAGTGGCAGCTATGGCTACACCTTC. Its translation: CSASGSYGYTF.

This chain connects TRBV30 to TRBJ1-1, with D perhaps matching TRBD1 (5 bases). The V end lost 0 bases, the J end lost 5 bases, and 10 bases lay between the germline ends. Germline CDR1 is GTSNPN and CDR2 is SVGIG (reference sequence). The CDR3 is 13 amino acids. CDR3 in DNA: TGTGCCTGGAGTGTAGGGGAGGGAACTGAAGCTTTCTTT. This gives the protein CAWSVGEGTEAFF.

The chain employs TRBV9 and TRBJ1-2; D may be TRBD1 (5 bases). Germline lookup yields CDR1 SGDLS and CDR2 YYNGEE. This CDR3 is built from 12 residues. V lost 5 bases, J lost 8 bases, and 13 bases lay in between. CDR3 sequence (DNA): TGTGCCAGCAGGGACGGGGGTTCCGGCTACACCTTC. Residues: CASRDGGSGYTF.

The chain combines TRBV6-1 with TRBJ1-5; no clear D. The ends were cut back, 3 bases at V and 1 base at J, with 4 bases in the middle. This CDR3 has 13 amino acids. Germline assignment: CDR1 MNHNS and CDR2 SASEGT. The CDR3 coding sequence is TGTGCCAGCAGTGAGGGCAGCAATCAGCCCCAGCATTTT. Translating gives CASSEGSNQPQHF.

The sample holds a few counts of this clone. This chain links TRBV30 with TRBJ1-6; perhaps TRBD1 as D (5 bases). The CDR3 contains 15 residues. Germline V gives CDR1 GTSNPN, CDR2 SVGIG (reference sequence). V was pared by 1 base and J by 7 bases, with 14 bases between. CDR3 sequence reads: CAWSATGLTNSPLHF. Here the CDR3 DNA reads TGTGCCTGGAGTGCAACGGGACTGACGAATTCACCCCTCCACTTT.

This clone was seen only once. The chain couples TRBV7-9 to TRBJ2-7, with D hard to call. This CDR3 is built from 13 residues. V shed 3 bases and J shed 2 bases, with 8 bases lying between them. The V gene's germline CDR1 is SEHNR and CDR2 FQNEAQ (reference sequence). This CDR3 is CASSLSKTYEQYF. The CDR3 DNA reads TGTGCCAGCAGCTTGAGCAAAACCTACGAGCAGTACTTC.

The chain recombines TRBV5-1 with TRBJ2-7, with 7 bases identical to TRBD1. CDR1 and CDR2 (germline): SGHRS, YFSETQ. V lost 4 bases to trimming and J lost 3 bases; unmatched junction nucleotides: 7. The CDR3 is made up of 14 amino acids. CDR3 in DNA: TGCGCCAGCAGCGTGGGACAGACCATCTACGAGCAGTACTTC. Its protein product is CASSVGQTIYEQYF.

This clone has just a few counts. This CDR3 reads CASNSANTGELFF. The CDR3 DNA follows: TGTGCCAGCAATAGTGCGAACACCGGGGAGCTGTTTTTT. This chain connects TRBV9 to TRBJ2-2; D is undetermined. Trimming shortened V by 6 bases and J by 0 bases, and 6 bases separated the two germline ends. This CDR3 is 13 amino acids long. Germline V gene data show CDR1 as SGDLS and CDR2 as YYNGEE.

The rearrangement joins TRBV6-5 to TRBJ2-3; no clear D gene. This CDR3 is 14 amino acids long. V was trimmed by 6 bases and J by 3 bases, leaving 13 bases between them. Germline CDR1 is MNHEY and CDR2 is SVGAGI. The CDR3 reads CASSTVQRTDTQYF. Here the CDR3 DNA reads TGTGCCAGCAGCACGGTCCAGAGGACAGATACGCAGTATTTT.

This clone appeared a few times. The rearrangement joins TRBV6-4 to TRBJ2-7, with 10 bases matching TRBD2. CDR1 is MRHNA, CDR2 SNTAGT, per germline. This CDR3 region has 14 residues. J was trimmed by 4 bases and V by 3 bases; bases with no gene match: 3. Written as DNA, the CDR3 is TGTGCCAGCAGTGAGGCTAGCGGGGGTTACGAGCAGTACTTC. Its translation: CASSEASGGYEQYF.

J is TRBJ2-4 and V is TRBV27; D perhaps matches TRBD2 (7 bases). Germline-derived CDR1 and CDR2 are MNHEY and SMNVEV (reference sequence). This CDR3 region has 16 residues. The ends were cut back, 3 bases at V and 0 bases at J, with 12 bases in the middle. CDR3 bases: TGTGCCAGCAGTTTGGAACGGGGGGCAGCCAAAAACATTCAGTACTTC. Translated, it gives CASSLERGAAKNIQYF.

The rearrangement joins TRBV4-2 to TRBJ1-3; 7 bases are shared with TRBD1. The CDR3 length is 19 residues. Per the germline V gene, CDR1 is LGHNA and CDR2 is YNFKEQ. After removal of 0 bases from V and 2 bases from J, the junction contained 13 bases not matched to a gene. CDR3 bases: TGTGCCAGCAGCCAAGATCCCAGCGCAGGGGGAGTAGCTGGAAACACCATATATTTT. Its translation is CASSQDPSAGGVAGNTIYF.

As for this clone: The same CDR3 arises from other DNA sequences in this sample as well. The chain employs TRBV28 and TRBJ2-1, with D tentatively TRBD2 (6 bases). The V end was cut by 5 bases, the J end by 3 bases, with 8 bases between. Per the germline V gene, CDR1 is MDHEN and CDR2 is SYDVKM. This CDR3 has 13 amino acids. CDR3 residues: CASSLGGYNEQFF. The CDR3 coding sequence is TGTGCCAGCAGTCTGGGGGGCTACAATGAGCAGTTCTTC.

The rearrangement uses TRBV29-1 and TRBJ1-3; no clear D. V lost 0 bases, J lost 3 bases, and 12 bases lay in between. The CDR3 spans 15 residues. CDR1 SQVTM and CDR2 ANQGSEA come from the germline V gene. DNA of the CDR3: TGCAGCGTTGAAGAGGAGATCGGTTTTGGAAACACCATATATTTT. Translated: CSVEEEIGFGNTIYF.

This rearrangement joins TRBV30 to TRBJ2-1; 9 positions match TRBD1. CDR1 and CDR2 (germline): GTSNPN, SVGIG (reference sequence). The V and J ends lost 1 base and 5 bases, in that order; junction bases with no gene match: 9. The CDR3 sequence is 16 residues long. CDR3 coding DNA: TGTGCCTGGAGTGCAAGACAGGGGGGACTGGACAATGAGCAGTTCTTC. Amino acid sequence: CAWSARQGGLDNEQFF.

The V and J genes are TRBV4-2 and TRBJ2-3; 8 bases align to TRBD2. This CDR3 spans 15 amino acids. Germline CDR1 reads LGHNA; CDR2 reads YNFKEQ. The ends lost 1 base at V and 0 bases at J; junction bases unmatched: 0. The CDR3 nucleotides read TGTGCCAGCAGCCAAGGCGGGGGGAGCACAGATACGCAGTATTTT. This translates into CASSQGGGSTDTQYF.